This is a list of T cell receptor beta chains from one sample in a study of T cells in Graves' hyperthyroidism and ophthalmopathy. From the multiplex PCR reads, TCRdb called clonotypes with MiXCR, one entry per CDR3 protein. The sample gives some 350,000 distinct CDR3 sequences, about 15% of which show up once; about 20% is in the top ten. Sequenced input: blood. Source of these receptors: a woman aged 60-75 years with Graves' ophthalmopathy. Both conserved end residues are part of each CDR3. Fields, in order: CDR3 DNA, CDR3 protein, V gene, D gene, J gene, clone size. A D gene is named only where the DNA matches it firmly. A clone size is listed for some rows: how often the clone was seen (once, few, many), or a class if it is expanded.

TGTGCCAGCAGCTTATCGACAGGGAACTATGGCTACACCTTC CASSLSTGNYGYTF TRBV12-3/TRBV12-4 TRBD1 TRBJ1-2 many
TGTGCCAGCAGTGCGGTAGCGGGAGTCAATGAGCAGTTCTTC CASSAVAGVNEQFF TRBV2 TRBD2 TRBJ2-1 many
TGTGCCAGCAGTGAACAGGGGTCCGGGGCCAACGTCCTGACTTTC CASSEQGSGANVLTF TRBV2 . TRBJ2-6 .
TGTGCCAGCAGCGCGACTAGCGGGAGTCCCTACGAGCAGTACTTC CASSATSGSPYEQYF TRBV6-1 TRBD2 TRBJ2-7 few
TGTGCCAGCAGTGATAGGGGAGCGGGAGGCAGGGAGACCCAGTACTTC CASSDRGAGGRETQYF TRBV2 TRBD2 TRBJ2-5 .
TGTGCCAGGAAGACCTACGGGCCCCAGCATTTT CARKTYGPQHF TRBV19 . TRBJ1-5 few
TGTGCCTGGAGGACAGGGGCTGGAAACACCATATATTTT CAWRTGAGNTIYF TRBV30 TRBD1 TRBJ1-3 .
TGTGCCAGCAGTGAAACGGCGACCTATGGCTACACCTTC CASSETATYGYTF TRBV6-1 . TRBJ1-2 many
TGTGCCAGCAATCGGGTGGGAGGGAGGAACACTGAAGCTTTCTTT CASNRVGGRNTEAFF TRBV2 . TRBJ1-1 many
TGTGCCATCCAGACCCGCACAGATACGCAGTATTTT CAIQTRTDTQYF TRBV11-2 . TRBJ2-3 .
TGTGCCACCAGTGACCGGGACGGTGCGAACACCGGGGAGCTGTTTTTT CATSDRDGANTGELFF TRBV24-1 . TRBJ2-2 many
TGTGCCAGCAGACCATCCGGGACTGATGTCAATGAGCAGTTCTTC CASRPSGTDVNEQFF TRBV3-1 . TRBJ2-1 many
TGTGCCAGCAGCGTCCGATGCGACAGGTGGGAAGACGAGGAAAAACTGTTTTTT CASSVRCDRWEDEEKLFF TRBV9 . TRBJ1-4 .
TGTGCCAGCAGTCCCGGGACAGGATGGGAGGCTAAGGGCACCGGGGAGCTGTTTTTT CASSPGTGWEAKGTGELFF TRBV3-1 TRBD1 TRBJ2-2 .
TGTGCCAGCAGCAAAGTCAGGGGAGAGTACAATGAGCAGTTCTTC CASSKVRGEYNEQFF TRBV7-2 . TRBJ2-1 many
TGCGCCAGCAGCCGAGAAGCCGCTGGTGTTGAGCAGTTCTTC CASSREAAGVEQFF TRBV4-1 . TRBJ2-1 .
TGCAGCGTGGAGACGGGAGGCCCGGGGTTCGAGCAGTACTTC CSVETGGPGFEQYF TRBV29-1 TRBD2 TRBJ2-7 .
TGTGCCAGCAGTAGCGGGAGGTCTGATACGCAGTATTTT CASSSGRSDTQYF TRBV28 TRBD2 TRBJ2-3 .
TGTGCCAGCAGTACCCTGGACCCTAGCCCCTACGAGCAGTACTTC CASSTLDPSPYEQYF TRBV6-1 . TRBJ2-7 many
TGTGCCAGCAGCCAAGGTCTCAATTCTGGGGCCAACGTCCTGACTTTC CASSQGLNSGANVLTF TRBV3-1 . TRBJ2-6 .
TGCAGTGCAGCCGGGGGCGCGGGAAACACCGGGGAGCTGTTTTTT CSAAGGAGNTGELFF TRBV20-1 . TRBJ2-2 .
TGCAGTGCTACCCCCCGGACAGGGTCGAACACCGGGGAGCTGTTTTTT CSATPRTGSNTGELFF TRBV20-1 TRBD1 TRBJ2-2 many
TGTGCCAGCAGCCCCCGGGAGCGCGATGAGCAGTTCTTC CASSPRERDEQFF TRBV13 . TRBJ2-1 many
TGCGCCAGCACCCAGCTGGGGGGAGGCACAGATACGCAGTATTTT CASTQLGGGTDTQYF TRBV5-1 . TRBJ2-3 few
TGTGCCAGCTCACCACCGATAGTGAATGAGCAGTTCTTC CASSPPIVNEQFF TRBV18 . TRBJ2-1 many
TGTGCCAGCAGTCCGCGGGGGCTAGCTTACGAGCAGTACTTC CASSPRGLAYEQYF TRBV27 . TRBJ2-7 many
TGCAGTGCTAGGGGACCCCGGTCCAAAAACATTCAGTACTTC CSARGPRSKNIQYF TRBV20-1 . TRBJ2-4 many
TGTGCCAGCAGTTTAGCGTTCCACAATGAGCAGTTCTTC CASSLAFHNEQFF TRBV2 . TRBJ2-1 .
TGTGCCTGGAGTGGACAGGGTCCAGATACGCAGTATTTT CAWSGQGPDTQYF TRBV30 TRBD1 TRBJ2-3 few
TGCGCCAGCGGTATACAGGGCAACACTGAAGCTTTCTTT CASGIQGNTEAFF TRBV5-1 . TRBJ1-1 many
TGTGCCAGCAGAAAACCCGGGACACTTATTCACTACGAGCAGTACTTC CASRKPGTLIHYEQYF TRBV28 . TRBJ2-7 many
TGTGCCAGCGGGACTAGCCACGAGCAGTTCTTC CASGTSHEQFF TRBV6-1 TRBD2 TRBJ2-1 .
TGTGCCACCAGTGCCCTGGGACTAGCGGGAGTGGAGCAGTTCTTC CATSALGLAGVEQFF TRBV24-1 TRBD2 TRBJ2-1 many
TGTGCCAGCAGGACAGGGGCTGGTAACTATGGCTACACCTTC CASRTGAGNYGYTF TRBV6-1 TRBD1 TRBJ1-2 many
TGCGCCAGCAGTCCCGGACTAGCGGGAGTGGACATTCAGTACTTC CASSPGLAGVDIQYF TRBV5-1 TRBD2 TRBJ2-4 many
TGTGCCAGCAAGGGGGGCGGGGTCGGGACCCTTGGTGTTGAGCAGTTCTTC CASKGGGVGTLGVEQFF TRBV2 . TRBJ2-1 few
TGTGCCAGCAGACCGCGGGCCTTGGGGAATTCACCCCTCCACTTT CASRPRALGNSPLHF TRBV6-1 . TRBJ1-6 .
TGTGCCAGCAGTCTTTATTTCGGCTCCTACGAGCAGTACTTC CASSLYFGSYEQYF TRBV27 . TRBJ2-7 many
TGTGCCTGTACCACAGGGGGCCCCAATCAGCCCCAGCATTTT CACTTGGPNQPQHF TRBV30 TRBD1 TRBJ1-5 many
TGTGCCTGGAGCCACCGGAGCGGACAAGAGACCCAGTACTTC CAWSHRSGQETQYF TRBV30 . TRBJ2-5 many
TGTGCCAGCAGTTTAGGGGCTAGCAGCCCCCAGTACTTC CASSLGASSPQYF TRBV12-3/TRBV12-4 . TRBJ2-5 few
TGCGCCAGCAGCCAAGCGCCATCAGGGGGGTGGTACAATGAGCAGTTCTTC CASSQAPSGGWYNEQFF TRBV4-1 . TRBJ2-1 .
TGTGCCAGCAGCCCACTGACTAGCGGGGCCACAGATACGCAGTATTTT CASSPLTSGATDTQYF TRBV7-3 TRBD2 TRBJ2-3 many
TGCGCCAGCAGCCGTATTCCCTATTACAATGAGCAGTTCTTC CASSRIPYYNEQFF TRBV4-1 . TRBJ2-1 .
TGTGCCAGCAGCCTTACAGGCCCCGGGGAGCTGTCTTTT CASSLTGPGELSF TRBV11-2 . TRBJ2-2 .
TGTGCCAGCAGGGGGGCCCTTACGGAGGCTTTCTTT CASRGALTEAFF TRBV2 . TRBJ1-1 many
TGTGCCAGCAGTACGACCTGGGGCGAGCAGTACTTC CASSTTWGEQYF TRBV27 . TRBJ2-7 .
TGTGCCAGCAGCTTATATCGAGATACGCAGTATTTT CASSLYRDTQYF TRBV13 . TRBJ2-3 many
TGTGCCAGCCAACGTCGGGACAGGGGAGAGACCCAGTACTTC CASQRRDRGETQYF TRBV2 TRBD1 TRBJ2-5 .
TGTGCCAGCAAACGGGACCGATTGGACATTCAGTACTTC CASKRDRLDIQYF TRBV7-9 . TRBJ2-4 few
TGTGCCAGCAGCTTAGCGGAGGTTTACAATGAGCAGTTCTTC CASSLAEVYNEQFF TRBV7-9 . TRBJ2-1 many
TGCAGTGCTAGTTCAAGCGGGAGGCGCACAGATACGCAGTATTTT CSASSSGRRTDTQYF TRBV20-1 TRBD2 TRBJ2-3 many
TGTGCCAGCAGCGCCACAGGGGGCTCCACAGATACGCAGTATTTT CASSATGGSTDTQYF TRBV11-2 TRBD1 TRBJ2-3 many
TGCGCCAGCATTCCCAGACCGGGACAAATCACAGATACGCAGTATTTT CASIPRPGQITDTQYF TRBV5-1 . TRBJ2-3 many